These T cell receptor beta chains were read from a single sample in a study of OX40 agonist ivuxolimab in advanced cancers. Sequenced by immunoSEQ multiplex PCR; TCRdb stores in-frame clones only, minus some. The repertoire includes under 95,000 clones, 70% to 90% of them detected once, and roughly a sixth sits in the top ten. Specimen: CD4+ or CD8+ T cells sorted from blood, collected in a trial of the OX40 agonist ivuxolimab. The receptors stem from an adult with an advanced solid tumor such as melanoma, head and neck, liver or kidney cancer. CDR3s include the opening cysteine and the closing phenylalanine or tryptophan. The D gene is left open where the match is weak. Only some rows state a clone size, as once, few, many or a class for expanded clones.

d_gene,v_gene,len,j_gene,abundance,CDR3nt,CDR3aa
TRBD2,TRBV10-1,17,TRBJ2-1,.,TGCGCCAGCAGTGAACTTCCTTCGGCGGGAGGGCCGGGTGAGCAGTTCTTC,CASSELPSAGGPGEQFF
TRBD1,TRBV19,14,TRBJ1-5,.,TGTGCCAGTAGTGACAGGGCTAGCAATCAGCCCCAGCATTTT,CASSDRASNQPQHF
TRBD1,TRBV19,18,TRBJ2-3,.,TGTGCCAGTAGTAGACCCGGGACAGGGGGTTTGTCTAGGGATACGCAGTATTTT,CASSRPGTGGLSRDTQYF
TRBD2,TRBV2,15,TRBJ2-2,.,TGTGCCAGCAGTGAACAGTATAGCGGGGCCGGGGAGCTGTTTTTT,CASSEQYSGAGELFF
TRBD1,TRBV5-1,15,TRBJ1-2,.,TGCGCCAGCAGCCCTCGACAGGGGACGGACTATGGCTACACCTTC,CASSPRQGTDYGYTF
TRBD2,TRBV5-1,16,TRBJ2-3,.,TGCGCCAGCAGCTCGGGACTAGCGGGAGTCACAGATACGCAGTATTTT,CASSSGLAGVTDTQYF
TRBD2,TRBV29-1,14,TRBJ2-3,.,TGCAGCGTTGTGATAGCGGGAGGAATAGATACGCAGTATTTT,CSVVIAGGIDTQYF
.,TRBV19,12,TRBJ2-7,.,TGTGCCAGTAGTCACGACTCCTACGAGCAGTACTTC,CASSHDSYEQYF
.,TRBV18,14,TRBJ2-7,.,TGTGCCAGCTCACCTCGGGGATATCTGGACGAGCAGTACTTC,CASSPRGYLDEQYF
TRBD2,TRBV18,16,TRBJ2-3,.,TGTGCCAGCTCACCTTTCGGGACTAGCGGAGAAGATACGCAGTATTTT,CASSPFGTSGEDTQYF
.,TRBV4-2,17,TRBJ2-1,.,TGTGCCAGCAGCCAAGATCTAACGAGTGCCCAAAAGGATGAGCAGTTCTTC,CASSQDLTSAQKDEQFF
TRBD1,TRBV5-1,16,TRBJ2-5,few,TGCGCCAGCAGCTTGGCCCGGACAGGGAACCAAGAGACCCAGTACTTC,CASSLARTGNQETQYF
.,TRBV29-1,16,TRBJ2-6,.,TGCAGCGTTGAACTCAGGGAAACTGATGGGGCCAACGTCCTGACTTTC,CSVELRETDGANVLTF
.,TRBV6-1,12,TRBJ2-7,.,TGTGCCAGCAGAGCCGACAGTTTAGAGCAGTACTTC,CASRADSLEQYF
.,TRBV7-9,13,TRBJ2-7,.,TGTGCCAGCAGCTTCGACCAAAACTACGAGCAGTACTTC,CASSFDQNYEQYF
.,TRBV6-1,15,TRBJ1-2,.,TGTGCCAGCAGTGAATACGGGGACACGAGATATGGCTACACCTTC,CASSEYGDTRYGYTF
TRBD2,TRBV15,16,TRBJ2-3,few,TGTGCCACCAGCATAGCGGGAGGGCCGGCGGAAGATACGCAGTATTTT,CATSIAGGPAEDTQYF
.,TRBV5-6,16,TRBJ1-4,.,TGTGCCAGCAGCTTGGCCGGAACAACAACTAATGAAAAACTGTTTTTT,CASSLAGTTTNEKLFF
.,TRBV19,14,TRBJ1-3,.,TGTGCCAGTAGTGACGGACCCCGGAGAAACACCATATATTTT,CASSDGPRRNTIYF
TRBD1,TRBV20-1,11,TRBJ2-7,.,TGCAGTCCACAGGGGGACTACGAGCAGTACTTC,CSPQGDYEQYF
.,TRBV7-9,13,TRBJ2-2,.,TGTGCCAGCAGCTCCTGGGGAACCGGGGAGCTGTTTTTT,CASSSWGTGELFF
TRBD1,TRBV5-1,16,TRBJ1-1,.,TGCGCCAGCAGCTTGACCGGGACAGGGGGGTCCACTGAAGCTTTCTTT,CASSLTGTGGSTEAFF
TRBD2,TRBV7-2,16,TRBJ2-3,.,TGTGCCAGCAGCTTAGGCCCAGCGGGGGGAGGAGATACGCAGTATTTT,CASSLGPAGGGDTQYF
.,TRBV28,11,TRBJ1-1,.,TGTGCCAGCACCCAGCTCACTGAAGCTTTCTTT,CASTQLTEAFF